The 9 T cell receptor beta chains reported below all come from one sample, sequenced in a study of blood T cells in healthy people across ages. Combining a sample-barcoded 5' primer with a J-beta primer mix, a second PCR ran for about 7 to 11 cycles. TCRdb reprocessed the 5' RACE reads with MiXCR, giving one entry per CDR3 protein. Here the sample spans about 800,000 distinct CDR3 sequences, just under 25% being singletons. The same data also went into a second study, on T cells of mothers and their children.

What was sequenced was blood. The receptors were sampled from a boy aged 5 to 17 in good health.

Regarding this clonotype: Since a much larger clone is just one base distant, this may be a read error. The gene calls are TRBV28 and TRBJ2-1, with 8 bases that match TRBD2. Germline CDR1 is MDHEN and CDR2 is SYDVKM. V shed 5 bases and J 2 bases; nucleotides not matched to a gene: 2. The CDR3 is made up of 14 amino acids. The DNA for the CDR3 is TGTGCCAGCAGTAGCGGGAGCCCCTACAATGAGCAGTTCTTC. Protein sequence: CASSSGSPYNEQFF. The complete variable domain, with remaining parts taken from reference TRBV28 and TRBJ2-1, reads DVKVTQSSRYLVKRTGEKVFLECVQDMDHENMFWYRQDPGLGLRLIYFSYDVKMKEKGDIPEGYSVSREKKERFSLILESASTNQTSMYLCASSSGSPYNEQFFGPGTRLTVL.

This rearrangement joins TRBV28 to TRBJ1-1, with 10 bases matching TRBD1. Germline V lookup: CDR1 MDHEN, CDR2 SYDVKM. V shed 5 bases and J 3 bases; nucleotides not matched to a gene: 12. The CDR3 spans 17 residues. The CDR3 region has the DNA TGTGCCAGCAGTCCTGATTACCGGGACAGGGGTTACACTGAAGCTTTCTTT. It codes for CASSPDYRDRGYTEAFF.

This clonotype has only a few counts. The chain carries TRBV5-1 and TRBJ2-2, with 12 bases matching TRBD2. CDR1 is SGHRS and CDR2 is YFSETQ in the germline V gene. The CDR3 sequence is 14 residues long. J lost 5 bases, V lost 8 bases, and 4 bases had no gene match. DNA for the CDR3: TGCGCCAGTCAGACTAGCGGGAGTACCGGGGAGCTGTTTTTT. Translated: CASQTSGSTGELFF.

The V and J genes are TRBV6-2 or TRBV6-3 and TRBJ2-1; no firm D call. The CDR3 spans 13 residues. V was cut by 6 bases and J by 3 bases, with 9 bases left in between. Germline assignment: CDR1 MNHEY and CDR2 SVGEGT. As DNA, the CDR3 is TGTGCCAGCAGCCGCGAGAGCTACAATGAGCAGTTCTTC. Protein: CASSRESYNEQFF.

This clonotype was seen repeatedly, ten times or more. A junction end diverges from the germline sequence, so it may reflect a read error. The chain couples TRBV5-1 to TRBJ2-5, with D unclear. The CDR3 is made up of 11 amino acids. Germline V gives CDR1 SGHRS, CDR2 YFSETQ. CDR3 residues: CASSTQETQYF. The CDR3 DNA is TGTGCCAGCAGTACCCAAGAGACCCAGTACTTC.

The V call is TRBV5-4, the J call TRBJ2-7; 9 bases are a match to TRBD1. V trimming: 3 bases; J trimming: 8 bases; junction bases outside the gene matches: 3. Germline CDR1 and CDR2: SGHNT and YYREEE (reference sequence). The CDR3 is 12 amino acids. The CDR3 sequence: CASSSDRGKQYF. CDR3 DNA sequence: TGTGCCAGCAGCTCGGACAGGGGTAAGCAGTACTTC.

The CDR3 protein is CASSSQGGVGAKNIQYF. The CDR3 coding sequence is TGTGCCAGCAGCTCCCAAGGGGGAGTGGGAGCCAAAAACATTCAGTACTTC. This chain connects TRBV6-2 or TRBV6-3 to TRBJ2-4; maybe TRBD1 (6 bases). The CDR3 length is 17 residues. Germline-derived CDR1 and CDR2 are MNHEY and SVGEGT. Trimming left V 6 bases short and J 0 bases short, with 18 bases between.

This clonotype appeared a few times. An end of the junction differs from the germline gene, which may be a read error. The V call is TRBV2, the J call TRBJ2-5; D is tentatively TRBD1 or TRBD2 (5 bases each). This CDR3 region has 12 residues. Germline CDR1 reads SNHLY; CDR2 reads FYNNEI. Here the CDR3 DNA reads TGTGCCAGCAAGCTCTGGTCCGGGACCCCGAGTTTC. Translating it yields CASKLWSGTPSF.

The chain recombines TRBV4-1 with TRBJ2-5, with 8 bases matching TRBD1. Germline lookup yields CDR1 MGHRA and CDR2 YSYEKL. Trimming removed 7 bases from V and 5 bases from J; junction bases left unmatched: 12. This CDR3 spans 15 amino acids. The CDR3 DNA sequence: TGCGCCAGCACACCTACAGGGGGTGCTTTGGAGACCCAGTACTTC. Amino acids: CASTPTGGALETQYF.